This paragraph covers one T cell receptor (beta chain) sequence. No antigen is known for it. The sample comes from a study of shared clonotypes between healthy human individuals. Study-level points and caveats: Around 5% was the fraction of naive CD4 clonotypes found shared across a few donors.

TCRdb keeps only in-frame clones here, not all; method: immunoSEQ multiplex PCR. The table records under 750,000 clones, just under 75% of them present only once. The study enrolled healthy HIV-negative adults without recent acute infections or vaccinations as donors. The CDR3 extends over 15 amino acids. CDR1 is LNHDA and CDR2 is SQIVND in the germline V gene (reference sequence). Germline trimming cut 3 bases from V and 8 bases from J; bases unmatched to any gene: 8. The chain uses TRBV19 and TRBJ1-4; TRBD1 aligns across 8 bases. What was sequenced was memory CD4+ T cells sorted from blood. Subset denoted: CD45RA-negative fraction. The receptor comes from a woman in her thirties in good health. The CDR3 loop reads CASSIPGQATEKLFF. For the CDR3, the DNA is TGTGCCAGTAGTATTCCGGGACAGGCGACGGAAAAACTGTTTTTT.